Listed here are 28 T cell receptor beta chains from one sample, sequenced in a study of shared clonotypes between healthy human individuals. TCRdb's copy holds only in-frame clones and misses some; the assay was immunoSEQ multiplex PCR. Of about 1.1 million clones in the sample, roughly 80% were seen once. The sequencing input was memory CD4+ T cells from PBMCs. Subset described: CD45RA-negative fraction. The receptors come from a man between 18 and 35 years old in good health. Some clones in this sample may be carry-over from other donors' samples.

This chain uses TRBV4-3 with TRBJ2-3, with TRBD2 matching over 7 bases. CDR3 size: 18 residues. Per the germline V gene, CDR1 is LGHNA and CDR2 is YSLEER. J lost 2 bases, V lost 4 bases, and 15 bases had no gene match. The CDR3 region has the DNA TGCGCCAGCAGCCCTACCTACTCGGGAGGACCGCCCACAGATACGCAGTATTTT. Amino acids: CASSPTYSGGPPTDTQYF.

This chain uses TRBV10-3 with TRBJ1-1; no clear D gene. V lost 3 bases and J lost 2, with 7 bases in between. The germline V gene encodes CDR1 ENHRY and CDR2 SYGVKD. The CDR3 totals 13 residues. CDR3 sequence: CAISDGSNTEAFF. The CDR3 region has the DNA TGTGCCATCAGTGACGGCAGCAACACTGAAGCTTTCTTT.

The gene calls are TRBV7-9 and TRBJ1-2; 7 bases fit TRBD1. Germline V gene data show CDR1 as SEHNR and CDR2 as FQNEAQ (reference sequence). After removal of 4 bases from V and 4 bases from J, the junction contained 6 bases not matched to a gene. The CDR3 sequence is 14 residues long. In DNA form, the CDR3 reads TGTGCCAGCAGCTCGATGGGGACAGTCTATGGCTACACCTTC. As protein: CASSSMGTVYGYTF.

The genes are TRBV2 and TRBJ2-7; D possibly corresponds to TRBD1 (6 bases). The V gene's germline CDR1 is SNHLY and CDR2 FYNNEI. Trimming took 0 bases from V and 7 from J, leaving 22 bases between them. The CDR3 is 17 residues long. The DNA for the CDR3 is TGTGCCAGCAGTGAAGCACTGTATGAGACAGGAGAGGGAGAGCAGTACTTC. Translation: CASSEALYETGEGEQYF.

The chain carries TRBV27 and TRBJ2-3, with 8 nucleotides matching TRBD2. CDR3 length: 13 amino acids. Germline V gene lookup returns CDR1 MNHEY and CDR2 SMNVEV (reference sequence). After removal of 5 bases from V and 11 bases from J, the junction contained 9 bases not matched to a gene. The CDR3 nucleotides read TGTGCCAGCAGTCATCGGGGGGGCGGGGAGCAGTATTTT. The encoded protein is CASSHRGGGEQYF.

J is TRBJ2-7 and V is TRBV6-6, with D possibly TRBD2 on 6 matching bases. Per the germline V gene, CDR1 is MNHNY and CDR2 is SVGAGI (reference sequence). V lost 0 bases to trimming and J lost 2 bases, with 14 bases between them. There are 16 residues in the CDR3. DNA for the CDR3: TGTGCCAGCAGTTACTCTCCGTCGGGAGCTCCCTACGAGCAGTACTTC. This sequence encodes CASSYSPSGAPYEQYF.

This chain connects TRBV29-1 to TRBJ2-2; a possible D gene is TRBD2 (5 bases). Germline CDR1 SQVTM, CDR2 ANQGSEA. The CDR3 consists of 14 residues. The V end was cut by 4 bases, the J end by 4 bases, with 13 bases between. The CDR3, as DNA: TGCAGCGTTGGAAGTGGGAGCGGCACCGGGGAGCTGTTTTTT. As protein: CSVGSGSGTGELFF.

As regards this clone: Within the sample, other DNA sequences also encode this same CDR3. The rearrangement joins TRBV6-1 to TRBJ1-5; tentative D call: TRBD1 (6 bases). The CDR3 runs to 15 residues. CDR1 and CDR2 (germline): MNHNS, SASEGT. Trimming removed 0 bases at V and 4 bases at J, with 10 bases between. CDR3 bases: TGTGCCAGCAGTGAAGCGGGGGGCTTAAATCAGCCCCAGCATTTT. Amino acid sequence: CASSEAGGLNQPQHF.

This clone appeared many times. CDR3 sequence: CASSLVRVKANGTQYF. The CDR3 bases are TGTGCCAGCAGCTTAGTGCGGGTCAAAGCGAACGGGACCCAGTACTTC. The V gene is TRBV7-7, the J gene TRBJ2-5, with D possibly being TRBD2 (5 bases). V lost 1 base, J lost 7 bases, and 19 bases lay in between. Germline-derived CDR1 and CDR2 are SSHAT and FNYEAQ (reference sequence). This CDR3 has 16 residues.

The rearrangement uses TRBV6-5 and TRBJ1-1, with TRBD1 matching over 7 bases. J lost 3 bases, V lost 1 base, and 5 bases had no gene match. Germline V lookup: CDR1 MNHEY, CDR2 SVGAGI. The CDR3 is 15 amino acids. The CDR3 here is CASSYWAGGHTEAFF. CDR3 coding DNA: TGTGCCAGCAGTTACTGGGCAGGGGGGCACACTGAAGCTTTCTTT.

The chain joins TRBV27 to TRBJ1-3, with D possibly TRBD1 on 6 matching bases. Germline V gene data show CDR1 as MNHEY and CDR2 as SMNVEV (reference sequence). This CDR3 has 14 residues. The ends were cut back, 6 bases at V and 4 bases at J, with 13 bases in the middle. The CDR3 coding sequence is TGTGCCAGCAGCCCCCACAGGGTCGGAAACACCATATATTTT. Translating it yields CASSPHRVGNTIYF.

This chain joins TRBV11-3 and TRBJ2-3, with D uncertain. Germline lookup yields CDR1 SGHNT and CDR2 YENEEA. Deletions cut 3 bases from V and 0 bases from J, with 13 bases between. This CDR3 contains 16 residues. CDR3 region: CASSLGLTSSTDTQYF. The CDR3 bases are TGTGCCAGCAGCTTGGGCCTCACTTCGAGCACAGATACGCAGTATTTT.

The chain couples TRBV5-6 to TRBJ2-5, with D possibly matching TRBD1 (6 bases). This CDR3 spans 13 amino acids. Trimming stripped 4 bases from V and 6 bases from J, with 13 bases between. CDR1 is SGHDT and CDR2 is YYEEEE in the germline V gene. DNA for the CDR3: TGTGCCAGCAGCCGGAACAGGGTGCAGACCCAGTACTTC. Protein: CASSRNRVQTQYF.

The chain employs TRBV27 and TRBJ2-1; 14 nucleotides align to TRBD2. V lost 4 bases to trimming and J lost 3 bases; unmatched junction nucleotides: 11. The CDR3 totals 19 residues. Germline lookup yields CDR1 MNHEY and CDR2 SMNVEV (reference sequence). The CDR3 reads CASSSFGLAGGSFYNEQFF. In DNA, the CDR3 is TGTGCCAGCAGTTCCTTTGGACTAGCGGGAGGATCTTTCTACAATGAGCAGTTCTTC.

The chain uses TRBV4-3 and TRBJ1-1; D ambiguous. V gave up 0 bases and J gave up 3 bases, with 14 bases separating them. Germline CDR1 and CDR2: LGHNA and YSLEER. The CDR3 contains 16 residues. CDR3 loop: CASSQEVGSGDTEAFF. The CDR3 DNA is TGCGCCAGCAGCCAAGAGGTTGGGAGCGGGGACACTGAAGCTTTCTTT.

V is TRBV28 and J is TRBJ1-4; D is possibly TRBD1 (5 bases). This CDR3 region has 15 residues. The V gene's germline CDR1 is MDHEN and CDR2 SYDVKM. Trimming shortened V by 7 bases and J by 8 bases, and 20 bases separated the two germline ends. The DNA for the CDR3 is TGTGCCAGCAACCACCGGGACGGTGCTGGGGAAAAACTGTTTTTT. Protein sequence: CASNHRDGAGEKLFF.

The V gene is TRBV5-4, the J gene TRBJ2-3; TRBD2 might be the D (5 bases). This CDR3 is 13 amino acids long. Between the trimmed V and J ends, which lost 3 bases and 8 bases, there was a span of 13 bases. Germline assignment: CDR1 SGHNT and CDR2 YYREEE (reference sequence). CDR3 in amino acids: CASSSGGQGTQYF. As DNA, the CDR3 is TGTGCCAGCAGCTCTGGAGGCCAAGGTACGCAGTATTTT.

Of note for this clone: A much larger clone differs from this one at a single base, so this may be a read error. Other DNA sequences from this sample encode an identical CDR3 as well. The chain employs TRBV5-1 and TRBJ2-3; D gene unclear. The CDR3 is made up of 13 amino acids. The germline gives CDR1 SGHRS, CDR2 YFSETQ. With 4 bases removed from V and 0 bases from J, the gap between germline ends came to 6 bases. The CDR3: CASSQGSTDTQYF. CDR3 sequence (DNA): TGCGCCAGCAGCCAAGGTAGCACAGATACGCAGTATTTT.

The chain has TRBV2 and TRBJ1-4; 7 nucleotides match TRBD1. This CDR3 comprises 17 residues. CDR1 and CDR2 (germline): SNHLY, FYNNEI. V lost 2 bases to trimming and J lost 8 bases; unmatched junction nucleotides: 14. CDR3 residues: CASSERDRRARNEKLFF. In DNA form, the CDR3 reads TGTGCCAGCAGTGAAAGGGACAGAAGGGCGCGGAACGAAAAACTGTTTTTT. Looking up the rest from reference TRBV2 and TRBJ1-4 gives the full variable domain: EPEVTQTPSHQVTQMGQEVILRCVPISNHLYFYWYRQILGQKVEFLVSFYNNEISEKSEIFDDQFSVERPDGSNFTLKIRSTKLEDSAMYFCASSERDRRARNEKLFFGSGTQLSVL.

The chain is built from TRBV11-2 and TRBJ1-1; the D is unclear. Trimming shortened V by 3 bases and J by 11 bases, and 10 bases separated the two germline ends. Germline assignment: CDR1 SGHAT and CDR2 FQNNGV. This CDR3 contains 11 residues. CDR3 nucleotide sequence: TGTGCCAGCAGCTTCCACCTGAGGGCTTTCTTT. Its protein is CASSFHLRAFF.

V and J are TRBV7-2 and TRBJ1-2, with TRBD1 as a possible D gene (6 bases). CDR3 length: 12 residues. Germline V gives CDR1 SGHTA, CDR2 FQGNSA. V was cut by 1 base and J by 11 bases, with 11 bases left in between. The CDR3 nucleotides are TGTGCCAGCAGCTTAGTTAGGGGGGTGTACACCTTC. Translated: CASSLVRGVYTF.

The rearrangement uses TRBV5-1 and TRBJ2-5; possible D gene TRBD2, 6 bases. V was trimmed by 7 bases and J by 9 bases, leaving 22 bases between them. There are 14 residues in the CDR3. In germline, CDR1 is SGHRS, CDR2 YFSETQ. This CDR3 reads CASSSGTPKSAQYF. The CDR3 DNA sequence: TGCGCCAGCTCTTCCGGGACTCCAAAGTCGGCCCAGTACTTC.

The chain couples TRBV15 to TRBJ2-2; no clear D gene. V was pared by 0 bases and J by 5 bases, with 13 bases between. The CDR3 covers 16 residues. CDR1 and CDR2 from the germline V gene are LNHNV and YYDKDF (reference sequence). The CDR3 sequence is CATSRDLWGTTGELFF. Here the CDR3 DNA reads TGTGCCACCAGCAGAGATTTGTGGGGTACAACCGGGGAGCTGTTTTTT.

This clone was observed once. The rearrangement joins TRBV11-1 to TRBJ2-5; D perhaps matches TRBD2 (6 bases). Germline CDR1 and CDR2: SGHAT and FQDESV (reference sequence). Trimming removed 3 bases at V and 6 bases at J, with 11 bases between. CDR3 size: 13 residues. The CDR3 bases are TGTGCCAGCAGCTTCGGGAGAGGGCAGACCCAGTACTTC. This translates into CASSFGRGQTQYF.

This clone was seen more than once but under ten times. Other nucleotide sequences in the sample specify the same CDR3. The CDR3 coding sequence is TGTGCCAGCTCACCACAGGGGACTAGCACAGATACGCAGTATTTT. It specifies CASSPQGTSTDTQYF. The chain has TRBV18 and TRBJ2-3, with D possibly TRBD2 on 6 matching bases. The CDR3 consists of 15 residues. The germline CDR1 and CDR2 sequences are KGHSH and LQKENI. Trimming took 1 base from V and 0 from J, leaving 8 bases between them.

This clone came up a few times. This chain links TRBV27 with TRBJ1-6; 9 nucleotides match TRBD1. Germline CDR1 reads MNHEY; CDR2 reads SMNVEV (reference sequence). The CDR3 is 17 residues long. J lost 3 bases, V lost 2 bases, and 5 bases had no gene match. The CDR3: CASSLRSGQGYNSPLHF. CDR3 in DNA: TGTGCCAGCAGTTTACGTTCGGGACAGGGCTATAATTCACCCCTCCACTTT.

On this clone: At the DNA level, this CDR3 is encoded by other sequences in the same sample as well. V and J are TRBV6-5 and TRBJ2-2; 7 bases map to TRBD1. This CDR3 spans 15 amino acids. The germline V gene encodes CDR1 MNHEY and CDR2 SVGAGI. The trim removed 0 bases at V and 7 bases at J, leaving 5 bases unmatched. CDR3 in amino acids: CASSYSGGKGGELFF. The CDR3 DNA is TGTGCCAGCAGTTACTCAGGGGGCAAAGGCGGGGAGCTGTTTTTT.

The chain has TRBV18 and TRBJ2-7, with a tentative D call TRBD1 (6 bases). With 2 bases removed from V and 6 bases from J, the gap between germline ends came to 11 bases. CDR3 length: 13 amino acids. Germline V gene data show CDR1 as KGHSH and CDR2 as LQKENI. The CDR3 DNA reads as TGTGCCAGCTCACCAATCACAGGGCGCGAGCAGTACTTC. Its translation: CASSPITGREQYF.